This T cell receptor beta chain is from a study of OX40 agonist ivuxolimab in advanced cancers. Study-wide context: Ivuxolimab, which targeted the costimulatory receptor OX40 (CD134), was an agonistic, fully human IgG2 monoclonal antibody. Patients were allowed to have had prior anti-PD-1, anti-PD-L1 or anti-CTLA-4 therapy, and 40% to 45% of the dose-escalation patients had been treated with checkpoint inhibitors. In the dose-escalation cohort, 82.7% of patients were male, and the mean age was around 60 years, with a range of roughly 20 to 80. The point of sequencing TCRbeta in the periphery was to test whether ivuxolimab changed TCR sequence diversity and drove clonal T-cell expansion. Intravenous ivuxolimab was administered to patients every 2 weeks at six dose levels: 0.01, 0.1, 0.3, 1.5, 3 and 10 mg/kg. Partial responses occurred in three dose-escalation patients: two with cutaneous melanoma and one with hepatocellular carcinoma. The monotherapy dose-escalation portion (N of about 47 patients) of the phase I ivuxolimab trial is reported in the paper. Of the approximately 53 patients in dose escalation, 19 had hepatocellular carcinoma, some 15 had melanoma, 9 had renal cell carcinoma and 9 had head and neck cancer. Paper-wide results and their limitations: After ivuxolimab, CD8+ T cells had more expanded clones than CD4+ T cells on average. At doses of 0.1 to 3.0 mg/kg, clonal expansion of both CD4+ and CD8+ blood T cells was observed from baseline to week 6. Antigen specificity was not determined for the clonally expanded peripheral T cells. Low levels of normalized T-cell clonal expansion were also seen in some patients who did not respond. Partial responders in the 0.1-3.0 mg/kg groups had among the lowest normalized peripheral clonal expansion, especially among CD8+ T cells.

Genomic DNA was extracted from sorted cells for sequencing of the TCRbeta CDR3 region. TCRbeta CDR3 regions were sequenced using the immunoSEQ Assay. Sourced from immuneACCESS, this table was stored by TCRdb with only in-frame sequences that have V and J called. A share of the clones is absent; for the studies checked, an unresolved V gene accounts for under half, and the remainder has no known explanation. For this sample there are 65,000 to 90,000 clones; approximately 86% appear just once. The ten most abundant clones make up roughly 0.68% of the sample. The trial excluded patients who had a history of autoimmune disease or were on systemic immunosuppression. In every dose cohort, peripheral blood was drawn for TCR sequencing at baseline, cycle 4 day 1, and cycle 7 day 1. The samples were taken from a phase I, first-in-human, multicenter, open-label dose-escalation trial of ivuxolimab. Adults with locally advanced or metastatic melanoma, renal cell carcinoma, hepatocellular carcinoma or head and neck squamous cell carcinoma were enrolled in the trial. Before TCR sequencing, CD4+ T cells and CD8+ T cells were sorted from peripheral blood as separate populations.

This clone was observed a few times. Which antigen it targets is not known. No quality values exist for individual bases; no much larger clone is one base distant. CDR1 SGHTA and CDR2 FQGTGA are derived from the germline V gene. Compared with germline, V lacks 1 base and J lacks 6 bases; bases without a gene match: 1. The CDR3 numbers 14 residues from cysteine through phenylalanine. Only the CDR3 portion is preserved as DNA: 42 bases, with reading frame beginning at the first base. Sequenced material: CD4+ or CD8+ T cells sorted from blood, taken in a trial of the OX40 agonist ivuxolimab. The TCR comes from an adult with an advanced solid tumor such as melanoma, head and neck, liver or kidney cancer. The chain joins TRBV7-3 to TRBJ2-1, and TRBD2 aligns with 9 junction nucleotides. The CDR3 loop reads CASSLSGRANEQFF. The DNA sequence follows: TGTGCCAGCAGCTTAAGCGGGAGGGCCAATGAGCAGTTCTTC. Supplemented by the reference TRBV7-3 and TRBJ2-1 proteins around the CDR3, the complete variable domain is GAGVSQTPSNKVTEKGKYVELRCDPISGHTALYWYRQSLGQGPEFLIYFQGTGAADDSGLPNDRFFAVRPEGSVSTLKIQRTERGDSAVYLCASSLSGRANEQFFGPGTRLTVL.